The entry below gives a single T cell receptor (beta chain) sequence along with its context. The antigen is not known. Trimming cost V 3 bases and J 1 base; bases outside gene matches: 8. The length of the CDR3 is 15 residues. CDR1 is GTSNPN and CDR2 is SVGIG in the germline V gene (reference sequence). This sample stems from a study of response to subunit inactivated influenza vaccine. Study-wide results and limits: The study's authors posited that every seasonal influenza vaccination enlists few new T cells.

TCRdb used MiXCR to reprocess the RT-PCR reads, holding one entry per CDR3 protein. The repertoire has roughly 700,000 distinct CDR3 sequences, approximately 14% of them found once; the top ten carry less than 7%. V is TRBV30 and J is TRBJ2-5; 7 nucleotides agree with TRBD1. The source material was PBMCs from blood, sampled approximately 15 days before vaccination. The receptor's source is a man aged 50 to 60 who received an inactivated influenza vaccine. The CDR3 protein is CAWRPGRQGQETQYF. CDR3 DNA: TGTGCCTGGAGGCCGGGGCGACAGGGCCAAGAGACCCAGTACTTC.